This TCR beta chain was sequenced for a study of cytomegalovirus exposure and HLA in healthy donors. Concerning this clone itself: Its cognate antigen is unknown.

In the PCR, 60 Vbeta and 13 Jbeta primers were used. Produced via immunoSEQ multiplex PCR; TCRdb's table is partial and in-frame only. The sample holds about 130,000 clones. Study outcomes and limitations: Several of the most significant clusters appeared linked to common viral pathogens, based on a later analysis. The authors reported that TCR beta sequences could predict HLA-A and HLA-B alleles. These predictions were accurate for most subjects in the first cohort.

The germline V gene has CDR1 WNHNN and CDR2 SYGVQD (reference sequence). This CDR3 has 15 residues. V was clipped by 0 bases and J by 4 bases, with 11 bases between them. This sequence originates from a man aged 18 to 29 in good health and CMV-seronegative. The chain carries TRBV10-1 and TRBJ2-3, with D unclear. Input material: PBMCs. The CDR3 sequence is CASSESGPPADTQYF. The CDR3 nucleotides are TGCGCCAGCAGTGAGTCGGGCCCCCCCGCAGATACGCAGTATTTT.